This T cell receptor beta chain was retrieved from a study of response to subunit inactivated influenza vaccine. Study-wide results and limits: Authors suggested that a seasonal influenza vaccination recruits few new T cells each time.

Remarks on this clonotype: Its antigen is unidentified.

TCRdb recomputed calls from the RT-PCR reads with MiXCR, one row per CDR3 protein. The sample records around 850,000 distinct CDR3 sequences, about a fifth being singletons. Germline values: CDR1 LGHNA, CDR2 YSLEER. The length of the CDR3 is 15 residues. V lost 0 bases and J lost 5, with 13 bases in between. This clonotype originated in a man aged 50 to 59 who received an inactivated influenza vaccine. This sample comprised PBMCs from blood, obtained 5 days after vaccination. This chain links TRBV4-3 with TRBJ2-5, with D possibly matching TRBD2 (5 bases). The CDR3: CASSQDIASWETQYF. CDR3 DNA: TGCGCCAGCAGCCAAGATATCGCTAGCTGGGAGACCCAGTACTTC.